These T cell receptor beta chains were read from a single sample in a study of T-cell memory formation after mild COVID-19. TCRdb reprocessed the 5' RACE reads with MiXCR, giving one entry per CDR3 protein. The sample has roughly 610,000 distinct CDR3 sequences, 15% to 20% seen once. Sequenced input: PBMCs or a T cell subset sorted from them (not recorded which). All receptors derive from an adult woman who had mild COVID-19 (a few samples of this study predate the infection). Cell type and time point are not known. The CDR3 runs from the conserved cysteine through the conserved F or W. D genes are given only for firm matches.

D gene,V gene,CDR3 protein
NA,TRBV6-6,CASSPGLGLNTEAFF
TRBD1,TRBV28,CASSPRQGGNSPLHF
TRBD1,TRBV6-6,CASNHRGVESGNTIYF
TRBD1,TRBV5-1,CASSRDSRMNTEAFF
TRBD1,TRBV24-1,CATSDPSTGSNTGELFF
NA,TRBV28,CASSGTYEEQYF
NA,TRBV19,CASNIGASSNEKLFF
NA,TRBV9,CASSVGGLGGQPQHF
TRBD2,TRBV5-6,CASGPRIWREANSYEQYF
NA,TRBV3-1,CASSQGQGRRGEQYF
NA,TRBV6-5,CASTTGILNGYTF
NA,TRBV12-3/TRBV12-4,CASSGRGYEQFF
TRBD1,TRBV5-1,CASSPDGAGGFPGELFF
NA,TRBV12-3/TRBV12-4,CASNHPRGGNNEQFF
NA,TRBV11-3,CASSLDRSRGETQYF
TRBD2,TRBV9,CASSVSLGRFSGSGQETQYF
TRBD1,TRBV3-1,CASKRGQGTTGNTIYF
TRBD2,TRBV29-1,CSVVGLAEETQYF
TRBD2,TRBV6-5,CASSYSISGRPPGEQFF
TRBD1,TRBV25-1,CASSPGTVTYEQYF
TRBD2,TRBV18,CASSPLAGSYNEQFF
NA,TRBV30,CAWSVGGSEAFF
NA,TRBV30,CAWTGRGGGNQPQHF
NA,TRBV2,CASRARGLIENTGELFF
TRBD1,TRBV5-6,CASSTRTGYGYTF
TRBD1,TRBV27,CASSWSQGASNTEAFF
NA,TRBV4-1,CASSQDGLAYNEQFF
NA,TRBV7-9,CASSGEGSGRALYEQYF
NA,TRBV7-9,CASSLAYGGRPEAFF
TRBD2,TRBV7-3,CASSSDRRGAGEQFF
NA,TRBV24-1,CATSGNLTTQHHYEQYF
NA,TRBV3-1,CASTGASAEAFF
TRBD2,TRBV29-1,CSVRGTSGSVYEQYF
NA,TRBV11-2,CASSLPSGTNSPLHF
TRBD2,TRBV11-2,CASSFPAGRYEQYF
NA,TRBV20-1,CSARTSGLTYNEQFF
TRBD1,TRBV3-1,CASSPTGGPSNTGELFF
TRBD2,TRBV27,CASSLLGLAVSYNEQFF
NA,TRBV7-6,CASSLVPGGDQNTEAFF
NA,TRBV27,CASSLSILNEQFF